This T cell receptor (beta chain) stems from a study of T cell responses to AZD1222 COVID-19 vaccine. Overall study context: The analysis combined second doses at about 4 or about 12 weeks. Study-level results: Breadth and depth of Spike-specific TCRs rose after two AZD1222 doses.

V was trimmed by 4 bases and J by 2 bases, leaving 11 bases between them. This CDR3 has 14 amino acids. Germline-derived CDR1 and CDR2 are SNHLY and FYNNEI. Sequencing used immunoSEQ multiplex PCR; TCRdb keeps in-frame clones, though not all of them. In the table there are around 150,000 clones, around 90% of which are singletons. This clone was picked up one time. Its antigen is not identified. Other DNA sequences in this sample translate to the same CDR3. V is TRBV2 and J is TRBJ2-5; D may be TRBD1 (6 bases). The clonotype comes from an adult in good health. Here the sequenced sample was peripheral blood, taken on day 0 of AZD1222 vaccination. CDR3 sequence (DNA): TGTGCCAGCAGTGCTAGGACAGCTCAAGAGACCCAGTACTTC. This translates into CASSARTAQETQYF.